The source of this TCR beta chain is a study of OX40 agonist ivuxolimab in advanced cancers. At the level of the study: Three patients showed partial responses: one hepatocellular carcinoma and two cutaneous melanoma cases.

The CDR3 runs to 13 residues. Germline V lookup: CDR1 LNHDA, CDR2 SQIVND (reference sequence). Trimming left V 10 bases short and J 3 bases short, with 12 bases between. Study results and limitations: Nonresponders included some who also had low normalized T-cell clonal expansion. Expanded clones tended on average to be more numerous among CD8+ T cells than CD4+. Clonal expansion was seen in CD4+ and CD8+ blood T cells by week 6 at 0.1 to 3.0 mg/kg.

A word on this clone: Its specificity is not known.

Clones were read by immunoSEQ multiplex PCR, and TCRdb kept only the in-frame ones, dropping some. Of about 40,000 clones listed, roughly 80% are singletons. The chain joins TRBV19 to TRBJ1-4, with D possibly matching TRBD1 (5 bases). This sample comprised CD4+ or CD8+ T cells sorted from blood, obtained in a trial of the OX40 agonist ivuxolimab. The source of this sequence is an adult with an advanced solid tumor such as melanoma, head and neck, liver or kidney cancer. In DNA form, the CDR3 reads TGTGCCACCACCCTGGGGGCTAATGAAAAACTGTTTTTT. It is translated as CATTLGANEKLFF.